Included here is one T cell receptor (beta chain) sequence, with context. Its specificity is not known. These data originate in a study of T-cell memory formation after mild COVID-19. On the study more broadly: The study found TCR clusters largely donor specific.

In TCRdb, the 5' RACE reads were re-called with MiXCR into one record per CDR3 protein. The sample holds about 470,000 distinct CDR3 sequences, 20% to 30% seen once. Whole-study results and caveats: A second wave expanding day 15 to 37 was CD4+-biased; contracting clones were balanced. Mostly located in CM and EM were contracting CD4+ clones, with contracting CD8+ clones located in EMRA.

Per germline, CDR1 LGHDT and CDR2 YNNKEL (reference sequence). The CDR3 sequence is 14 residues long. With 4 bases removed from V and 3 bases from J, the gap between germline ends came to 12 bases. Sequenced: PBMCs or a T cell subset sorted from them (not recorded which). The TCR comes from an adult woman who had mild COVID-19 (a few samples of this study predate the infection). Cell type and time point are not known. The genes are TRBV3-1 and TRBJ1-1; D is ambiguous. The CDR3 coding sequence is TGTGCCAGCAGCCCAGACCCCACCTACACTGAAGCTTTCTTT. It translates to CASSPDPTYTEAFF.